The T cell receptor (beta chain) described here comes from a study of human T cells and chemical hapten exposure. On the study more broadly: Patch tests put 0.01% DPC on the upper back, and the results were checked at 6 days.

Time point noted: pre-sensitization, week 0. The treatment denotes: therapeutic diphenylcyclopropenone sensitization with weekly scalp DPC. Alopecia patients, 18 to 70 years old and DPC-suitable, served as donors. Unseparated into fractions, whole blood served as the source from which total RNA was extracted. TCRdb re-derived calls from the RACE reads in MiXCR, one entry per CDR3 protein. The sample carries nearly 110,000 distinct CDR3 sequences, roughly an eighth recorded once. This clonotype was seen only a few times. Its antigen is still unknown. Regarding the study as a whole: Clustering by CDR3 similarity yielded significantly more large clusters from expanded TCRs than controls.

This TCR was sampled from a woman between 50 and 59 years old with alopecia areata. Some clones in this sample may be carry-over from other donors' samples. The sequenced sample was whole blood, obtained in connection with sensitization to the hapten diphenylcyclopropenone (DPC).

The CDR3 sequence is CASSAQGLSGANVLTF. The CDR3 nucleotides read TGTGCCAGCAGTGCACAGGGCCTCTCTGGGGCCAACGTCCTGACTTTC. The chain is built from TRBV6-1 and TRBJ2-6, with D possibly being TRBD1 (6 bases). V was clipped by 4 bases and J by 0 bases, with 10 bases between them. The length of the CDR3 is 16 residues. Germline CDR1 and CDR2: MNHNS and SASEGT.